This entry describes one T cell receptor beta chain. Its specificity is unknown. This record belongs to a study of regulatory T cells in long-lasting Graves disease. Study-level findings and limits: Repertoires from persistent disease leaned toward TRBV28, TRBJ1-2 and TRBJ2-5.

The sample's time point: persistent/refractory GD, antithyroid drugs over 5 years with positive TRAb. From PBMCs, RNA was extracted and then used to make the TCR library. CDR1 and CDR2 (germline): DFQATT, SNEGSKA (reference sequence). The CDR3 totals 14 residues. V lost 3 bases and J lost 5, with 13 bases in between. Arm-PCR of CDR3 regions and iRepertoire HTBI primers were the basis on which TCR beta libraries were built. Each CDR3 protein gets one entry after TCRdb re-called the multiplex PCR reads with MiXCR. Here the sample spans around 430,000 distinct CDR3 sequences, around a fifth being singletons.

This receptor was taken from a female donor with Graves disease. This specimen was peripheral blood mononuclear cells (PBMCs), taken when the disease was refractory, from a patient treated with antithyroid drugs. V usage is TRBV20-1 and J usage is TRBJ2-2; the D is unclear. In DNA, the CDR3 is TGCAGTGCTAGCCTTTGGCCCGGGACCGGGGAGCTGTTTTTT. Residues: CSASLWPGTGELFF.